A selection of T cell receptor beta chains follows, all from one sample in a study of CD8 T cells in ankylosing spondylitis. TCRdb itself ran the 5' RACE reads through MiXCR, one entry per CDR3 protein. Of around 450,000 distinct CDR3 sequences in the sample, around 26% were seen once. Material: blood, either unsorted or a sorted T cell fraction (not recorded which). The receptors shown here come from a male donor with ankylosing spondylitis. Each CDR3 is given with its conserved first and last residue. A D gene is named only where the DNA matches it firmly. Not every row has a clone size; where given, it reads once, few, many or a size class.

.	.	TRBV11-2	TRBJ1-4	CASSSDIYDEKLFF	TGTGCCAGCAGCTCGGACATCTATGATGAAAAACTGTTTTTT
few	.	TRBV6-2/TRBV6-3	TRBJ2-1	CASSYDRSSYNEQFF	TGTGCCAGCAGTTACGACCGGAGCTCCTACAATGAGCAGTTCTTC
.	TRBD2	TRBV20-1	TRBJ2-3	CSARVGRHGTDTQYF	TGCAGTGCTAGGGTCGGGAGGCATGGCACAGATACGCAGTATTTT
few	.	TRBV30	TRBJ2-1	CAWTKGLTNEQFF	TGTGCCTGGACTAAGGGACTTACGAATGAGCAGTTCTTC
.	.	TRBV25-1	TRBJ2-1	CASSEPPLNEQFF	TGTGCCAGCAGTGAACCCCCCCTCAATGAGCAGTTCTTC
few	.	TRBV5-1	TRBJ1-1	CASSPPSRTEAFF	TGCGCCAGCAGCCCCCCGTCGCGGACTGAAGCTTTCTTT
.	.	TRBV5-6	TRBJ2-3	CASSKTRGRGAGTQYF	TGTGCCAGCAGTAAGACCCGGGGCCGGGGGGCGGGTACGCAGTATTTT
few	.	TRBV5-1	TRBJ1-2	CASSLGRVNYGYTF	TGCGCCAGCAGCTTGGGCAGAGTAAACTATGGCTACACCTTC
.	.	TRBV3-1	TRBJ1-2	CASSQLDYGYTF	TGTGCCAGCAGCCAACTTGACTATGGCTACACCTTC
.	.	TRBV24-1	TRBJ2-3	CATSDRDSWTEYF	TGTGCCACCAGTGACCGGGACTCCTGGACCGAGTATTTT
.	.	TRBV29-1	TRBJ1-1	CSVVDLSEAFF	TGCAGCGTTGTTGACTTGAGCGAAGCTTTCTTT
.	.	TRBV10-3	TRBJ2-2	CAIRRQGGNTGELFF	TGTGCCATCAGACGGCAGGGAGGGAACACCGGGGAGCTGTTTTTT
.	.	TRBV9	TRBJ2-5	CASSVGREVIETQYF	TGTGCCAGCAGCGTAGGCCGGGAAGTCATTGAGACCCAGTACTTC
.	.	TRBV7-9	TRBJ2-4	CASSLDDRVKNIQYF	TGTGCCAGCAGCTTAGACGACAGAGTCAAAAACATTCAGTACTTC
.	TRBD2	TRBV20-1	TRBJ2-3	CSASRLAGADTQYF	TGCAGTGCTAGCCGACTAGCGGGAGCAGATACGCAGTATTTT
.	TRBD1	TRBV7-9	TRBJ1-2	CASSLEGDRGFGYTF	TGTGCCAGCAGCTTAGAGGGGGACAGGGGCTTTGGCTACACCTTC
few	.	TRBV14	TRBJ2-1	CASSQDQGQRRFF	TGTGCCAGCAGCCAAGATCAAGGACAGAGACGGTTCTTC
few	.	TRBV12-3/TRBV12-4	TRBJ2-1	CASSPGRPEQFF	TGTGCCAGCAGTCCAGGACGCCCTGAGCAGTTCTTC
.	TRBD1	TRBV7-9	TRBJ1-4	CASSSTGTAEKLFF	TGTGCCAGCAGCTCCACCGGGACAGCAGAAAAACTGTTTTTT
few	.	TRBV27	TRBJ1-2	CASRGRVGNYGYTF	TGTGCCTCCCGGGGGCGGGTTGGTAACTATGGCTACACCTTC
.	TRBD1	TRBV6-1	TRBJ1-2	CASSEAMTGTYGYTF	TGTGCCAGCAGTGAAGCAATGACAGGGACGTACGGCTACACCTTC
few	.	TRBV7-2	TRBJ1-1	CASSKKDTEAFF	TGTGCCAGCAGCAAGAAGGACACTGAAGCTTTCTTT
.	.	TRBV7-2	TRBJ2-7	CASSLAPGTLYEQYF	TGTGCCAGCAGCTTAGCCCCCGGGACACTCTACGAGCAGTACTTC
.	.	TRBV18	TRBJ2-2	CASPGTDTGELFF	TGTGCCAGCCCAGGCACGGACACCGGGGAGCTGTTTTTT
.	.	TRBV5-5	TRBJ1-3	CASSLRLSSGNTIYF	TGTGCCAGCAGCTTGCGGTTAAGCTCTGGAAACACCATATATTTT
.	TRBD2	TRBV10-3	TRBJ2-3	CAISESTSGRARDTQYF	TGTGCCATCAGTGAGTCTACTAGCGGGAGGGCCAGGGATACGCAGTATTTT
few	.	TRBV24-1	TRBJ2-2	CATSDLNLDTGELFF	TGTGCCACCAGTGATTTGAATCTCGACACCGGGGAGCTGTTTTTT
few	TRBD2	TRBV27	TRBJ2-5	CASTRRLAGVETQYF	TGTGCCAGCACCCGAAGACTAGCGGGAGTAGAGACCCAGTACTTC
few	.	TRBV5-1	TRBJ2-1	CASSLGISSSYNEQFF	TGCGCCAGCAGCTTGGGCATTAGTAGCTCCTACAATGAGCAGTTCTTC
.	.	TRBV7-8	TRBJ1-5	CASSLVRTNSNQPQHF	TGTGCCAGCAGCTTAGTTCGGACAAATAGCAATCAGCCCCAGCATTTT
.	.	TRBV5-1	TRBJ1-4	CASSAAGKGEKLFF	TGCGCCAGCAGCGCCGCAGGGAAAGGAGAAAAACTGTTTTTT
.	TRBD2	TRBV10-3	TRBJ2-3	CAISTGTSGRRDTDTQYF	TGTGCCATCAGCACCGGGACTAGCGGGAGGAGGGACACAGATACGCAGTATTTT
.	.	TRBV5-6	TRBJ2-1	CASSLPSGWGSYNEQFF	TGTGCCAGCAGCTTGCCTTCCGGGTGGGGCTCCTACAATGAGCAGTTCTTC
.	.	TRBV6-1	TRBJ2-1	CASSEAGSRSYNEQFF	TGTGCCAGCAGTGAGGCAGGGTCCCGCTCCTACAATGAGCAGTTCTTC
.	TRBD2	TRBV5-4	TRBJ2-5	CASSFSSGRPPRTQYF	TGTGCCAGCAGCTTTTCTAGCGGGAGGCCTCCTCGGACCCAGTACTTC
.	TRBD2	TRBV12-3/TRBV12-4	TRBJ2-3	CASSSLAGVTDTQYF	TGTGCCAGCAGTTCACTAGCGGGAGTCACAGATACGCAGTATTTT
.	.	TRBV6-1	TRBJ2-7	CASTLSQAPSYEQYF	TGTGCCAGCACCCTCTCGCAGGCACCTAGCTACGAGCAGTACTTC
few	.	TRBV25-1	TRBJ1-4	CASSVWEGKLFF	TGTGCCAGCAGTGTATGGGAGGGGAAATTGTTTTTT
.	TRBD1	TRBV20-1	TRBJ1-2	CSAKGRSGTGYGYTF	TGCAGTGCTAAGGGGCGCAGCGGGACAGGCTATGGCTACACCTTC
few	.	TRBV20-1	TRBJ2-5	CSARTAVQETQYF	TGCAGTGCTAGAACAGCGGTCCAAGAGACCCAGTACTTC
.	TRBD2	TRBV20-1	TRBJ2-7	CSASGTSGTYEQYF	TGCAGTGCTAGCGGGACTAGCGGAACCTACGAGCAGTACTTC
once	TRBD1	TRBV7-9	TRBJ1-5	CASQGQVNQPQHF	TGTGCCAGCCAGGGACAGGTCAATCAGCCCCAGCATTTT
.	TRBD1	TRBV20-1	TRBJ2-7	CSASLGGLLEQYF	TGCAGTGCTAGTTTAGGGGGCCTCCTGGAGCAGTACTTC
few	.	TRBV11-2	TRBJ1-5	CASSFTWAYNQPQHF	TGTGCCAGCAGCTTCACGTGGGCGTACAATCAGCCCCAGCATTTT
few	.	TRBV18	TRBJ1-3	CASSPVGPGTESGNTIYF	TGTGCCAGCTCACCGGTAGGCCCCGGGACGGAATCTGGAAACACCATATATTTT